What follows are 31 T cell receptor beta chains derived from one specimen sequenced in a study of cytomegalovirus exposure and HLA in healthy donors. Vbeta (60) and Jbeta (13) primers were used in the PCR. Sequencing was performed with immunoSEQ multiplex PCR; in TCRdb, only in-frame clones are kept and a portion is missing. Here the sample spans some 70,000 clones, around 78% being singletons. Sequencing was carried out using PBMCs. Receptor source: a man in his late teens or twenties in good health and CMV-seropositive.

The chain links TRBV6-5 to TRBJ1-1; D remains unclear. Per the germline V gene, CDR1 is MNHEY and CDR2 is SVGAGI. CDR3 length: 13 amino acids. V lost 6 bases to trimming and J lost 1 base, with 9 bases between them. The CDR3 bases are TGTGCCAGCAGGTTACTTGAGAACACTGAAGCTTTCTTT. Translating it yields CASRLLENTEAFF.

The CDR3 protein is CSGGTDGYTF. CDR3 coding DNA: TGCAGCGGAGGGACAGATGGCTACACCTTC. The rearrangement joins TRBV29-1 to TRBJ1-2, with 7 bases aligning to TRBD1. Germline V lookup: CDR1 SQVTM, CDR2 ANQGSEA. The V and J ends lost 7 bases and 6 bases, in that order; junction bases with no gene match: 2. The CDR3 covers 10 residues.

Judged by abundance, this clone is medium-sized. The rearrangement joins TRBV2 to TRBJ1-2; no clear D gene. The germline V and J ends were trimmed by 1 base and 5 bases, with 8 bases remaining between them. The CDR3 spans 13 residues. Germline V gene lookup returns CDR1 SNHLY and CDR2 FYNNEI. The CDR3 reads CASSEGATYGYTF. The CDR3 bases are TGTGCCAGCAGTGAAGGCGCGACTTATGGCTACACCTTC.

The chain couples TRBV6-5 to TRBJ1-4; D possibly corresponds to TRBD1 (6 bases). This CDR3 region has 14 residues. Per germline, CDR1 MNHEY and CDR2 SVGAGI. Between the trimmed V and J ends, which lost 2 bases and 8 bases, there was a span of 12 bases. The chain's CDR3 is CASSYAPGDEKLFF. DNA of the CDR3: TGTGCCAGCAGTTACGCGCCAGGGGACGAAAAACTGTTTTTT.

This clone has more than one count but fewer than ten. V and J are TRBV30 and TRBJ1-2, with 11 bases that match TRBD1. Per the germline V gene, CDR1 is GTSNPN and CDR2 is SVGIG (reference sequence). The CDR3 extends over 13 amino acids. Unmatched junction bases numbered 7, after V lost 5 bases and J lost 8 bases. The CDR3 nucleotides are TGTGCCTGGGGGGACAGGGGGGGCTTGGGCTACACCTTC. This encodes CAWGDRGGLGYTF.

To note about this clone: Other nucleotide sequences from this sample produce the same CDR3. CDR3 in DNA: TGTGCCAGTAGTCCCTGGGAGGGTCAGCCCCAGCATTTT. This translates into CASSPWEGQPQHF. This chain connects TRBV19 to TRBJ1-5; D unclear. V lost 5 bases, J lost 6 bases, and 11 bases lay in between. Germline V gene sequence: CDR1 LNHDA, CDR2 SQIVND (reference sequence). The CDR3 covers 13 residues.

The rearrangement joins TRBV29-1 to TRBJ2-1; 8 nucleotides match TRBD2. Germline CDR1 reads SQVTM; CDR2 reads ANQGSEA. The CDR3 extends over 16 amino acids. Trimming cost V 3 bases and J 5 bases; bases outside gene matches: 12. This CDR3 is CSVDRGGLNFNNEQFF. The CDR3 DNA follows: TGCAGCGTTGATCGGGGGGGATTGAACTTTAACAATGAGCAGTTCTTC.

The chain joins TRBV11-2 to TRBJ2-1; TRBD2 matches 8 bases. This CDR3 region has 18 residues. From germline, CDR1 is SGHAT and CDR2 FQNNGV. Unmatched junction bases numbered 14, after V lost 4 bases and J lost 3 bases. CDR3: CASSSGGGTGTYYNEQFF. DNA for the CDR3: TGTGCCAGCAGCTCCGGGGGGGGGACCGGGACCTACTACAATGAGCAGTTCTTC.

This clone was seen more than once but under ten times. The chain has TRBV29-1 and TRBJ2-2; TRBD2 matches 13 bases. Germline CDR1 reads SQVTM; CDR2 reads ANQGSEA. The CDR3 is 17 amino acids. J lost 1 base, V lost 6 bases, and 8 bases had no gene match. CDR3 DNA: TGCAGCGTGGGCAGGACTAGCGGGGGCCGGAACACCGGGGAGCTGTTTTTT. It encodes CSVGRTSGGRNTGELFF.

V usage is TRBV6-6 and J usage is TRBJ1-5; 10 bases align to TRBD1. Germline CDR1 is MNHNY and CDR2 is SVGAGI (reference sequence). The junction had 5 bases not matched to a gene; V was cut back by 6 bases and J by 0 bases. This CDR3 is built from 16 residues. The DNA of the CDR3 is TGTGCCAGCAGCCGACAGGGGGCCCATAGCAATCAGCCCCAGCATTTT. Translated, it gives CASSRQGAHSNQPQHF.

The rearrangement joins TRBV29-1 to TRBJ2-7; 10 positions match TRBD1. The CDR3 has 12 amino acids. The germline gives CDR1 SQVTM, CDR2 ANQGSEA. Germline trimming cut 6 bases from V and 5 bases from J; bases unmatched to any gene: 4. The CDR3 protein is CSVTGQGNEQYF. The CDR3 nucleotides are TGCAGCGTGACGGGACAGGGGAACGAGCAGTACTTC.

The genes are TRBV6-1 and TRBJ1-1; weak D call: TRBD1 (5 bases). CDR3 size: 15 residues. V lost 6 bases and J 1 base, leaving 15 bases between the germline ends. Germline CDR1 MNHNS, CDR2 SASEGT. In nucleotides, the CDR3 is TGTGCCAGCAGACCAGGGCAGGGAGGGAACACTGAAGCTTTCTTT. Translation: CASRPGQGGNTEAFF.

This rearrangement joins TRBV6-4 to TRBJ1-1; a possible D gene is TRBD1 (5 bases). Germline CDR1 and CDR2: MRHNA and SNTAGT. The length of the CDR3 is 13 residues. The V and J ends lost 3 bases and 4 bases respectively, with 9 bases between them. The CDR3 is CASSESQGTEAFF. The CDR3, as DNA: TGTGCCAGCAGTGAGAGTCAGGGCACTGAAGCTTTCTTT.

The chain couples TRBV6-1 to TRBJ1-2; TRBD1 matches at 8 bases. The CDR3 extends over 13 amino acids. Trimming took 6 bases from V and 8 from J; bases not matched to a gene: 8. The V gene's germline CDR1 is MNHNS and CDR2 SASEGT. This CDR3 is CASSPDRGRGYTF. The CDR3 DNA is TGTGCCAGCAGCCCCGACAGGGGACGGGGCTACACCTTC.

The V call is TRBV6-5, the J call TRBJ2-1; 13 nucleotides align to TRBD2. The CDR3 sequence is 14 residues long. V gave up 6 bases and J gave up 7 bases; unmatched junction bases: 3. CDR1 is MNHEY, CDR2 SVGAGI, per germline. Written as DNA, the CDR3 is TGTGCCAGCAGATGGACTAGCGGGAGTAATGAGCAGTTCTTC. This sequence encodes CASRWTSGSNEQFF.

The chain employs TRBV4-1 and TRBJ2-7; the match to TRBD2 covers 11 bases. Germline CDR1 is MGHRA and CDR2 is YSYEKL. Germline trimming cut 4 bases from V and 4 bases from J; bases unmatched to any gene: 9. The CDR3 has 16 residues. For the CDR3, the DNA is TGCGCCAGCAGCCTCGAGCAAGGGACTAGCGGATACGAGCAGTACTTC. It is translated as CASSLEQGTSGYEQYF.

The chain uses TRBV12-5 and TRBJ2-3; TRBD1 is a possible D gene (6 bases). The CDR3 sequence is 15 residues long. CDR1 LGHNT and CDR2 FRNRAP come from the germline V gene. V lost 3 bases to trimming and J lost 6 bases, with 16 bases between them. In DNA form, the CDR3 reads TGTGCTAGTGGTTTTGCTACAGGGTCAAGCGATACGCAGTATTTT. Protein product: CASGFATGSSDTQYF. Based on the CDR3 plus reference TRBV12-5 and TRBJ2-3, the full variable domain is DARVTQTPRHKVTEMGQEVTMRCQPILGHNTVFWYRQTMMQGLELLAYFRNRAPLDDSGMPKDRFSAEMPDATLATLKIQPSEPRDSAVYFCASGFATGSSDTQYFGPGTRLTVL.

In its sample, this clone was seen once. This chain uses TRBV30 with TRBJ2-5; 8 bases are a match to TRBD2. Looked up from germline, CDR1 is GTSNPN and CDR2 is SVGIG (reference sequence). J gave up 0 bases and V 4 bases, and 1 base lay outside the gene matches. The CDR3 extends over 13 amino acids. Written as DNA, the CDR3 is TGTGCCTGGACTAGCGGGTACCAAGAGACCCAGTACTTC. Its translation: CAWTSGYQETQYF.

The chain employs TRBV30 and TRBJ2-3; no clear D. The CDR3 covers 15 residues. CDR1 and CDR2 from the germline V gene are GTSNPN and SVGIG (reference sequence). Trimming left V 0 bases short and J 2 bases short, with 12 bases between. CDR3 loop: CAWSVMALYTDTQYF. CDR3 DNA sequence: TGTGCCTGGAGTGTAATGGCCCTTTACACAGATACGCAGTATTTT.

This sequence joins TRBV29-1 and TRBJ2-5, with 7 bases fitting TRBD1. Trimming removed 0 bases from V and 3 bases from J; junction bases left unmatched: 4. CDR3 length equals 14 residues. From germline, CDR1 is SQVTM and CDR2 ANQGSEA. The chain's CDR3 is CSVEDTGVEETQYF. The DNA of the CDR3 is TGCAGCGTTGAAGATACAGGGGTAGAAGAGACCCAGTACTTC.

The rearrangement links TRBV4-1 to TRBJ2-2; TRBD2 matches at 9 bases. V dropped 1 base and J dropped 0; count of bases not matched to a gene: 3. This CDR3 is 17 amino acids long. From germline, CDR1 is MGHRA and CDR2 YSYEKL. Here the CDR3 reads CASSQGTSGPNTGELFF. The DNA for the CDR3 is TGCGCCAGCAGCCAAGGCACTAGCGGGCCGAACACCGGGGAGCTGTTTTTT.

V gene TRBV7-8 combines with J gene TRBJ2-7, with D possibly matching TRBD1 (6 bases). CDR3 length: 15 amino acids. From germline, CDR1 is SGHVS and CDR2 FQNEAQ. V lost 5 bases and J lost 0, with 14 bases in between. CDR3 loop: CASSPTPDSSYEQYF. The DNA for the CDR3 is TGTGCCAGCAGCCCAACCCCGGACAGCTCCTACGAGCAGTACTTC.

This sequence joins TRBV2 and TRBJ1-1; D remains unclear. Germline lookup yields CDR1 SNHLY and CDR2 FYNNEI. The CDR3 runs 15 residues. Trimming left V 4 bases short and J 0 bases short, with 12 bases between. The CDR3 is CASSGYEIMNTEAFF. In DNA form, the CDR3 reads TGTGCCAGCAGTGGTTACGAGATCATGAACACTGAAGCTTTCTTT.

The chain uses TRBV6-1 and TRBJ2-7; TRBD2 aligns across 7 bases. Germline V gene lookup returns CDR1 MNHNS and CDR2 SASEGT. The CDR3 length is 14 residues. The V and J ends lost 6 bases and 3 bases, in that order; junction bases with no gene match: 8. CDR3 protein: CASRGPSGDYEQYF. In nucleotides, the CDR3 is TGTGCCAGCAGGGGGCCTAGCGGAGACTACGAGCAGTACTTC.

The V gene is TRBV29-1, the J gene TRBJ2-3, with 9 bases that match TRBD2. J lost 4 bases, V lost 8 bases, and 10 bases had no gene match. The length of the CDR3 is 14 residues. The germline CDR1 and CDR2 sequences are SQVTM and ANQGSEA. The CDR3 spells CSTGGAGGSDTQYF. For the CDR3, the DNA is TGCAGCACCGGGGGGGCGGGAGGGTCAGATACGCAGTATTTT.

The chain recombines TRBV2 with TRBJ2-1; 7 bases align to TRBD2. The trim removed 2 bases at V and 9 bases at J, leaving 7 bases unmatched. The CDR3 is 14 residues long. Germline V CDR1 and CDR2: SNHLY, FYNNEI. The CDR3 coding sequence is TGTGCCAGCAGTGAACTAGCGGCGACGAGTGAGCAGTTCTTC. Amino acids: CASSELAATSEQFF.

The chain is built from TRBV27 and TRBJ2-7, with D possibly matching TRBD2 (6 bases). V lost 3 bases and J lost 7, with 10 bases in between. Germline-derived CDR1 and CDR2 are MNHEY and SMNVEV (reference sequence). The CDR3 covers 12 residues. CDR3 sequence reads: CASSFPGGEQYF. The DNA for the CDR3 is TGTGCCAGCAGTTTCCCTGGGGGGGAGCAGTACTTC.

The V call is TRBV29-1, the J call TRBJ1-2, with 8 bases lining up with TRBD1. Trimming cost V 6 bases and J 4 bases; bases outside gene matches: 4. Germline CDR1 reads SQVTM; CDR2 reads ANQGSEA. This CDR3 spans 12 amino acids. The CDR3 nucleotides read TGCAGCGTGCTGGGACAGGTCTATGGCTACACCTTC. Its protein is CSVLGQVYGYTF. Complete variable domain (other parts from reference TRBV29-1 and TRBJ1-2): SAVISQKPSRDICQRGTSLTIQCQVDSQVTMMFWYRQQPGQSLTLIATANQGSEATYESGFVIDKFPISRPNLTFSTLTVSNMSPEDSSIYLCSVLGQVYGYTFGSGTRLTVV.

The rearrangement links TRBV2 to TRBJ2-1; D perhaps matches TRBD2 (6 bases). Trimming took 0 bases from V and 9 from J, leaving 12 bases between them. CDR3 length: 14 amino acids. The germline gives CDR1 SNHLY, CDR2 FYNNEI. CDR3 in amino acids: CASSEARGLGEQFF. The CDR3 DNA reads as TGTGCCAGCAGTGAAGCGCGGGGATTGGGTGAGCAGTTCTTC.

The chain is built from TRBV10-3 and TRBJ1-3; 10 bases are a match to TRBD1. V lost 8 bases and J lost 4; bases outside the gene matches: 2. Germline values: CDR1 ENHRY, CDR2 SYGVKD. The CDR3 length is 13 residues. CDR3 bases: TGTGCCATCGGACAGGGGGACGGAAACACCATATATTTT. It is translated as CAIGQGDGNTIYF.

This chain links TRBV6-1 with TRBJ2-3; 7 bases map to TRBD2. Per germline, CDR1 MNHNS and CDR2 SASEGT. V was clipped by 0 bases and J by 2 bases; unmatched bases: 5. CDR3 length: 16 amino acids. The CDR3 DNA sequence: TGTGCCAGCAGTGAAGCGGGGGGGAGCCCCACAGATACGCAGTATTTT. Translation: CASSEAGGSPTDTQYF.